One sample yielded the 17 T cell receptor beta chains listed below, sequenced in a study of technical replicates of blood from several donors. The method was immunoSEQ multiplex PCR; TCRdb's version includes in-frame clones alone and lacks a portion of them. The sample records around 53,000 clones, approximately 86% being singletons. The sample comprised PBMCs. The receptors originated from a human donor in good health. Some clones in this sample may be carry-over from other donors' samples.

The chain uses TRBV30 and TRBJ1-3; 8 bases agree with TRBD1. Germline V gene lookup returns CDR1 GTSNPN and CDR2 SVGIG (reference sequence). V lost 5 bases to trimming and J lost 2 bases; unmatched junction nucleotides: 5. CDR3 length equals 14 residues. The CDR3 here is CAWDRGLPGNTIYF. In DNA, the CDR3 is TGTGCCTGGGACAGGGGACTCCCTGGAAACACCATATATTTT.

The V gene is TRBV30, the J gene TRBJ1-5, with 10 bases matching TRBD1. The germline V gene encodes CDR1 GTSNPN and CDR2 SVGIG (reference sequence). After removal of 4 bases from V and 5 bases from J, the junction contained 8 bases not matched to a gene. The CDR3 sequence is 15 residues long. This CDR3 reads CAWNRQGALHQPQHF. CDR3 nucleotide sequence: TGTGCCTGGAATCGACAGGGGGCGTTACATCAGCCCCAGCATTTT.

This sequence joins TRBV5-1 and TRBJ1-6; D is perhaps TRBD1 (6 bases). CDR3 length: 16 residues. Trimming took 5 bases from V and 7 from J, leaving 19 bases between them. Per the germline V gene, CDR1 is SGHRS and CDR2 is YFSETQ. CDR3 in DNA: TGCGCCAGCAGGACGGCAGGGGCGCCATCAAATTCACCCCTCCACTTT. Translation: CASRTAGAPSNSPLHF.

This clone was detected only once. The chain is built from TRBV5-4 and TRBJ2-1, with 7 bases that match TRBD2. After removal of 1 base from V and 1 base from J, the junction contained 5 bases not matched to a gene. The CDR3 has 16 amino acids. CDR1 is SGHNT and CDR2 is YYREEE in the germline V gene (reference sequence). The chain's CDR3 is CASSLRTRESYNEQFF. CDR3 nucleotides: TGTGCCAGCAGCTTGAGGACTAGGGAATCCTACAATGAGCAGTTCTTC.

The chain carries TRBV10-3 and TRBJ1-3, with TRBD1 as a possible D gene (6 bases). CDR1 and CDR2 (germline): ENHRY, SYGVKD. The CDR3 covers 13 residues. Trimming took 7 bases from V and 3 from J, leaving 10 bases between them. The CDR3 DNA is TGTGCCATCACTACAGGGTTTGGAAACACCATATATTTT. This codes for CAITTGFGNTIYF.

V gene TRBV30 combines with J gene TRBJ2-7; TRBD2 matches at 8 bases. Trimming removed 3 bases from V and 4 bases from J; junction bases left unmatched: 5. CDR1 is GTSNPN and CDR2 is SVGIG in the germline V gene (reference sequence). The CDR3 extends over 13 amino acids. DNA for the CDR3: TGTGCCTGGAGCGCGACTAGCGCGTACGAGCAGTACTTC. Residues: CAWSATSAYEQYF.

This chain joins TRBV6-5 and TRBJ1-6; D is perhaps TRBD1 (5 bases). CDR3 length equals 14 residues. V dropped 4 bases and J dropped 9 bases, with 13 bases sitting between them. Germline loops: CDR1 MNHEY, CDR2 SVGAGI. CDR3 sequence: CASSSQEFASPLHF. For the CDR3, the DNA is TGTGCCAGCAGTTCACAGGAGTTCGCTTCACCCCTCCACTTT.

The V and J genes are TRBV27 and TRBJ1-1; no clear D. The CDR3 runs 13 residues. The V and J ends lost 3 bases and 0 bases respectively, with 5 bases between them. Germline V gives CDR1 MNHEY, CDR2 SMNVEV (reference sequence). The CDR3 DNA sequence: TGTGCCAGCAGTTTGAGTGTGAACACTGAAGCTTTCTTT. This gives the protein CASSLSVNTEAFF.

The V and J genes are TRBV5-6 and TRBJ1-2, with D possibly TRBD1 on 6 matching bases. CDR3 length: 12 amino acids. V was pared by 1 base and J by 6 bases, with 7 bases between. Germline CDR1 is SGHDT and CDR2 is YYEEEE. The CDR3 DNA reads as TGTGCCAGCAGCTTGACAGGGAATGGCTACACCTTC. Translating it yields CASSLTGNGYTF.

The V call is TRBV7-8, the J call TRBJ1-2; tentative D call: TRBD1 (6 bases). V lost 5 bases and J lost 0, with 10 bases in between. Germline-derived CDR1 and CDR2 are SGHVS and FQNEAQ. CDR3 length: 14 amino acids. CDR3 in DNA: TGTGCCAGCAGCCCAGGACAGACTAACTATGGCTACACCTTC. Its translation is CASSPGQTNYGYTF.

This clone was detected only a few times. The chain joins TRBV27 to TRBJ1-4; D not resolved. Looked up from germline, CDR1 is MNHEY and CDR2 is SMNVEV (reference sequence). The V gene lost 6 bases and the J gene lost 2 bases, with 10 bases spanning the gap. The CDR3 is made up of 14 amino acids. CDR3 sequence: CASSPTYTNEKLFF. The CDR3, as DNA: TGTGCCAGCAGCCCAACTTATACTAATGAAAAACTGTTTTTT. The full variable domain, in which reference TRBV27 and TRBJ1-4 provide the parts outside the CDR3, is EAQVTQNPRYLITVTGKKLTVTCSQNMNHEYMSWYRQDPGLGLRQIYYSMNVEVTDKGDVPEGYKVSRKEKRNFPLILESPSPNQTSLYFCASSPTYTNEKLFFGSGTQLSVL.

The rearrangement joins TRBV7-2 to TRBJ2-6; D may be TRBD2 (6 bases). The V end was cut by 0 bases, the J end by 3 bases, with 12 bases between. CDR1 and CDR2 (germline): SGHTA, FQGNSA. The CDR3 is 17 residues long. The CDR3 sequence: CASSLAGVGGGANVLTF. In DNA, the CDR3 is TGTGCCAGCAGCTTAGCCGGCGTGGGAGGTGGGGCCAACGTCCTGACTTTC. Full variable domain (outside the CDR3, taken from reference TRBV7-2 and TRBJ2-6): GAGVSQSPSNKVTEKGKDVELRCDPISGHTALYWYRQSLGQGLEFLIYFQGNSAPDKSGLPSDRFSAERTGGSVSTLTIQRTQQEDSAVYLCASSLAGVGGGANVLTFGAGSRLTVL.

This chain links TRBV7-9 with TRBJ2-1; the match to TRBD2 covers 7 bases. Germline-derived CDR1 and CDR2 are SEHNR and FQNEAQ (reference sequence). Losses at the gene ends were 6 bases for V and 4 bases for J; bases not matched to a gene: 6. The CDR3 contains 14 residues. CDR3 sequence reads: CASSSTSQYNEQFF. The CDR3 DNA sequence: TGTGCCAGCAGTTCGACTAGCCAATACAATGAGCAGTTCTTC. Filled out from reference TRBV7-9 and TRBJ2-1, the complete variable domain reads DTGVSQNPRHKITKRGQNVTFRCDPISEHNRLYWYRQTLGQGPEFLTYFQNEAQLEKSRLLSDRFSAERPKGSFSTLEIQRTEQGDSAMYLCASSSTSQYNEQFFGPGTRLTVL.

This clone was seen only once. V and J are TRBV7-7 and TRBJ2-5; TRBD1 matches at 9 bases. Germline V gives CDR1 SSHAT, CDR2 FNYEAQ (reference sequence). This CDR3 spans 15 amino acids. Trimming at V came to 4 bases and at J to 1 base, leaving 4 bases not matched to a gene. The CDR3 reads CASSWTGAPQETQYF. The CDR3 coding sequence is TGTGCCAGCAGCTGGACAGGGGCGCCCCAAGAGACCCAGTACTTC. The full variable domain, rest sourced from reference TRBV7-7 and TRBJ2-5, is GAGVSQSPRYKVTKRGQDVTLRCDPISSHATLYWYQQALGQGPEFLTYFNYEAQPDKSGLPSDRFSAERPEGSISTLTIQRTEQRDSAMYRCASSWTGAPQETQYFGPGTRLLVL.

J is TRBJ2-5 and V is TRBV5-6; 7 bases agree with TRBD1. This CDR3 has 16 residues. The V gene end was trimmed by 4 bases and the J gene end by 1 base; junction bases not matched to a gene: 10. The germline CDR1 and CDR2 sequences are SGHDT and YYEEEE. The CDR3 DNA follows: TGTGCCAGCAGCGGGACGGGACAGACCAGCCAAGAGACCCAGTACTTC. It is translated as CASSGTGQTSQETQYF.

CDR3: CASSTTGGRGIGQPQHF. The CDR3, as DNA: TGTGCCAGTAGTACGACAGGGGGGAGAGGAATCGGGCAGCCCCAGCATTTT. This sequence joins TRBV19 and TRBJ1-5; the match to TRBD1 covers 9 bases. Germline V gene data show CDR1 as LNHDA and CDR2 as SQIVND (reference sequence). V lost 4 bases and J lost 7; bases outside the gene matches: 14. The CDR3 contains 17 residues.

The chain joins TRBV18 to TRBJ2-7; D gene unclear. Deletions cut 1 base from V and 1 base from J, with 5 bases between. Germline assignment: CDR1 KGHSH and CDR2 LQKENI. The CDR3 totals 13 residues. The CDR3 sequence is CASSPRASYEQYF. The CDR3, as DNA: TGTGCCAGCTCACCACGCGCGTCCTACGAGCAGTACTTC.